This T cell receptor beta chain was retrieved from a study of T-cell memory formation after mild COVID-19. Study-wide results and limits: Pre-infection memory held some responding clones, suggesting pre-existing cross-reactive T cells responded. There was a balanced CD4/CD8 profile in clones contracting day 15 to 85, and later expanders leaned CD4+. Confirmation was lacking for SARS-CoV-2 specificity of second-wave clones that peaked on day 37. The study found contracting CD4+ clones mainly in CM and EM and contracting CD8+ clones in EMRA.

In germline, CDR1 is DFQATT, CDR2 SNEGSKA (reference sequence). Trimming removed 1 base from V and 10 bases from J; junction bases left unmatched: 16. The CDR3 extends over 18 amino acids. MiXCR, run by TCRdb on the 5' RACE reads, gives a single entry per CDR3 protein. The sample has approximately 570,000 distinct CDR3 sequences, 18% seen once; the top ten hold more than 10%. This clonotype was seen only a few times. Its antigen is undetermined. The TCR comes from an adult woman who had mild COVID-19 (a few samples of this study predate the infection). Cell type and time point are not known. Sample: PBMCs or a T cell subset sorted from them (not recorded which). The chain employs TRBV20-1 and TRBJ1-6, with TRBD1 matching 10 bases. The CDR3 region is CSARALPSRQGAGSPLHF. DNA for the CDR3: TGCAGTGCTAGAGCCCTCCCTTCTCGACAGGGGGCAGGATCACCCCTCCACTTT.